This T cell receptor (beta chain) was profiled in a study of siplizumab effects on memory and regulatory T cells. General study findings and limits: Unstimulated subsets accounted for the mapping of only a minor share of the clones that were alloreactive. Siplizumab significantly reduced alloreactive sequences traceable to unstimulated CD4+ memory cells.

In regard to this clone: Its specificity is not known.

Libraries were prepared by immunoSEQ multiplex PCR; TCRdb keeps only in-frame clonotypes and omits some of them. The sample gives about 100,000 clones, 91% of which show up once; 0.15% is in the top ten. Per the germline V gene, CDR1 is ENHRY and CDR2 is SYGVKD. With V trimmed by 6 bases and J by 4 bases, 7 bases remained unmatched. The CDR3 sequence is 14 residues long. Sequencing was done on a sample of CD4+ T cells sorted from blood. This rearrangement joins TRBV10-3 to TRBJ1-1; 8 bases fit TRBD1. The clonotype was recovered from a human donor in good health. The CDR3 loop reads CAISERQGSTEAFF. DNA for the CDR3: TGTGCCATCAGCGAACGACAGGGGAGCACTGAAGCTTTCTTT.